Listed below are T cell receptor beta chains from one sample, sequenced in a study of T cell changes during pregnancy in multiple sclerosis. The protocol was immunoSEQ multiplex PCR, while the TCRdb copy is restricted to in-frame clones and leaves out a portion. The sample carries tens of thousands of clones, approximately 88% recorded once. The source material was peripheral blood, sampled in the first trimester of pregnancy. These receptors were taken from a female donor in good health, enrolled as a control in a pregnancy study. Each CDR3 is given without its conserved first and last residue. Some rows have no size entry. The others give once, few or many, or a class for an expanded clone.

>TRBV12-5|-
ASGPWTGSYNEQF
>TRBV5-4|-
ASSLSGGARDTQY
>TRBV9|-
ASSVALSSGANVLT
>TRBV19|-
ASSSGNTEAF
>TRBV2|-
ASTRDSQETQY
>TRBV30|-
AWVRGGLAGETQY
>TRBV6-4|-
ASSDEASGYNEQF
>TRBV6-1|few
ASSDTGSMGTEAF
>TRBV5-1|-
ASSLTSGGQNTQY
>TRBV30|few
AWSEGRVGYGYT
>TRBV5-1|few
ASSLAGFTDTQY
>TRBV6-1|-
ASIRGTGSTDTQY
>TRBV6-1|-
ASSERVRVNTEAF
>TRBV9|many
ASSVATGGAYEQY
>TRBV28|-
ASSDRDRVPEQY
>TRBV9|-
ASSPRAGSGSRPYEQY
>TRBV5-1|-
ASSLGGGAETQY
>TRBV19|-
ASSSLLTGTAGREQY
>TRBV30|-
AWSWLGDQETQY
>TRBV5-4|-
ASSLLAGGDTQY
>TRBV9|-
ASGRYDEQF
>TRBV6-5|-
ASSYWPDRNGYT
>TRBV5-1|-
ASSPFPPHNEQF
>TRBV5-1|once
ASSLARTSGRETQY
>TRBV10-2|-
ASSEWGAGGPETQY
>TRBV5-1|-
ASSFGTGDSQETQY
>TRBV5-6|-
ASSLRTGEISNEQF
>TRBV28|-
ASSPGTGGFGYT
>TRBV6-5|-
ASSYFSGNTEAF
>TRBV5-1|-
ASSLRQGPYEQY
>TRBV6-4|-
ASSRDGYGYT
>TRBV6-6|-
ASSNFRGYTDTQY
>TRBV11-2|-
ASSLGSGAFTDTQY
>TRBV6-5|-
ASSSPSANTEAF
>TRBV7-6|few
ASSLDVAGAFYEQY
>TRBV6-5|few
ASRDNRGEQF
>TRBV21-1|-
ASSTPDSPYIEQY
>TRBV4-1|-
ASSQVGLSGNTIY
>TRBV15|-
ASSGQGTDTQY
>TRBV2|-
ASSEDQGATEAF
>TRBV19|-
ASSRGGASYGYT
>TRBV5-4|-
ASSPGQGYSYEQY
>TRBV27|-
ASSPTSGSPLSTDTQY
>TRBV7-9|-
ASSLGPDTQY
>TRBV5-1|once
ASSPRTGGESGYT